These 14 T cell receptor beta chains originate from one sample sequenced in a study of blood T cells in healthy people across ages. Alongside a J-beta primer mix, a sample-barcoded 5' primer served in a second PCR lasting about 7 to 11 cycles. In TCRdb, the 5' RACE reads were re-called with MiXCR into one record per CDR3 protein. The sample comprises 1,100,000 or so distinct CDR3 sequences, 40% to 45% of which are singletons, and 18% rests with the top ten. The specimen was blood. The origin of the receptors is a woman in her sixties or seventies in good health.

This chain links TRBV10-3 with TRBJ1-1; TRBD1 might be the D (5 bases). Germline V gives CDR1 ENHRY, CDR2 SYGVKD. The V end was cut by 7 bases, the J end by 8 bases, with 11 bases between. CDR3 size: 11 residues. This CDR3 is CAITEGTEAFF. The CDR3 DNA is TGTGCCATCACCGAGGGGACCGAAGCTTTCTTT.

V gene TRBV3-1 combines with J gene TRBJ2-1; 12 bases line up with TRBD1. This CDR3 spans 16 amino acids. V lost 4 bases, J lost 7 bases, and 8 bases stayed unmatched. The V gene's germline CDR1 is LGHDT and CDR2 YNNKEL (reference sequence). CDR3 residues: CASSLGGQGAWNEQFF. CDR3 coding DNA: TGTGCCAGCAGCCTCGGGGGACAGGGGGCTTGGAATGAGCAGTTCTTC.

The CDR3 DNA follows: TGTGCCAGCAGCCAACGTCCCGGGACAGTGGACTATGGCTACACCTTC. Translation: CASSQRPGTVDYGYTF. V is TRBV14 and J is TRBJ1-2; 7 bases are shared with TRBD1. The CDR3 spans 16 residues. With 2 bases clipped from V and 3 bases from J, the junction kept 9 bases outside the gene matches. Germline-derived CDR1 and CDR2 are SGHDN and FVKESK.

This clonotype was observed many times. J is TRBJ2-1 and V is TRBV20-1, with 7 bases matching TRBD2. Germline V gene sequence: CDR1 DFQATT, CDR2 SNEGSKA (reference sequence). The trim removed 6 bases at V and 7 bases at J, leaving 15 bases unmatched. CDR3 length: 15 amino acids. CDR3 sequence: CSATQSAGERNEQFF. The CDR3 nucleotides read TGCAGTGCCACCCAAAGCGCGGGAGAGCGGAATGAGCAGTTCTTC.

Only a few counts were recorded for this clonotype. The V call is TRBV24-1, the J call TRBJ2-5; tentative D call: TRBD2 (5 bases). The CDR3 is 16 residues long. Trimming stripped 1 base from V and 1 base from J, with 12 bases between. Per the germline V gene, CDR1 is KGHDR and CDR2 is SFDVKD. The CDR3 is CATSDFALAGQETQYF. The CDR3 DNA is TGTGCCACCAGTGATTTTGCCCTAGCAGGCCAAGAGACCCAGTACTTC.

The V gene is TRBV7-8, the J gene TRBJ2-7; D unclear. The J call may be incorrect, as the DNA end agrees better with TRBJ2-5. The CDR3 spans 16 residues. Germline V gene sequence: CDR1 SGHVS, CDR2 FQNEAQ. CDR3 region: CASSLRNPADIETQYF. CDR3 sequence (DNA): TGTGCCAGCAGCTTAAGGAACCCGGCAGACATCGAGACCCAGTACTTC.

In its sample, this clonotype was seen a few times. This chain links TRBV6-2 or TRBV6-3 with TRBJ2-7, with D possibly being TRBD1 (6 bases). V gave up 2 bases and J gave up 4 bases, with 18 bases separating them. Looked up from germline, CDR1 is MNHEY and CDR2 is SVGEGT. The CDR3 is 16 residues long. CDR3 sequence: CASSYRDTGAAYEQYF. CDR3 coding DNA: TGTGCCAGCAGTTACCGGGACACCGGGGCTGCTTACGAGCAGTACTTC.

Only a few counts were recorded for this clonotype. As DNA, the CDR3 is TGTGCCAGCAGTGAATTTAGCGGGAGCACAGATACGCAGTATTTT. The encoded protein is CASSEFSGSTDTQYF. V gene TRBV6-1 combines with J gene TRBJ2-3, with 7 bases fitting TRBD2. V gave up 2 bases and J gave up 0 bases; unmatched junction bases: 2. The length of the CDR3 is 15 residues. Germline CDR1 reads MNHNS; CDR2 reads SASEGT.

This clonotype was seen a few times. The chain carries TRBV2 and TRBJ1-2; weak D call: TRBD1 (6 bases). V was pared by 4 bases and J by 11 bases, with 20 bases between. Germline lookup yields CDR1 SNHLY and CDR2 FYNNEI. The CDR3 has 14 residues. Here the CDR3 reads CASSAETGVLGYTF. DNA for the CDR3: TGTGCCAGCAGTGCCGAGACAGGCGTTTTGGGATACACCTTC.

This sequence joins TRBV4-2 and TRBJ2-7; no definite D call. CDR1 is LGHNA and CDR2 is YNFKEQ in the germline V gene. V dropped 0 bases and J dropped 6 bases, with 9 bases sitting between them. CDR3 length: 13 amino acids. DNA of the CDR3: TGTGCCAGCAGCCAAGATCTAAACGGCGAGCAGTACTTC. Translating it yields CASSQDLNGEQYF.

The J gene is TRBJ2-7, the V gene TRBV20-1; D gene ambiguous. The DNA matches TRBJ2-5 better at its end, which makes the J call doubtful. Germline values: CDR1 DFQATT, CDR2 SNEGSKA (reference sequence). CDR3 length equals 11 residues. CDR3 loop: CSALVRETQYF. CDR3 nucleotides: TGCAGTGCACTTGTAAGGGAGACCCAGTACTTC.

This clonotype was found a few times. The CDR3 region has the DNA TGCGCCAGCAGTGATACCGGGAGAGGGTTGAACTACGAGCAGTACTTC. Its protein product is CASSDTGRGLNYEQYF. This sequence joins TRBV10-1 and TRBJ2-7; weak D call: TRBD2 (6 bases). This CDR3 region has 16 residues. Trimming shortened V by 3 bases and J by 3 bases, and 18 bases separated the two germline ends. Per germline, CDR1 WNHNN and CDR2 SYGVQD (reference sequence).

The chain couples TRBV7-9 to TRBJ2-1; 11 bases align to TRBD2. Germline CDR1 reads SEHNR; CDR2 reads FQNEAQ (reference sequence). The CDR3 length is 18 residues. Unmatched junction bases numbered 17, after V lost 4 bases and J lost 9 bases. The CDR3 region has the DNA TGTGCCAGCAGCTCGAAAGGACTAGCGGGCAGAATCGGGGGTGAGCAGTTCTTC. It yields the protein CASSSKGLAGRIGGEQFF. The complete variable domain, with remaining parts taken from reference TRBV7-9 and TRBJ2-1, reads DTGVSQNPRHKITKRGQNVTFRCDPISEHNRLYWYRQTLGQGPEFLTYFQNEAQLEKSRLLSDRFSAERPKGSFSTLEIQRTEQGDSAMYLCASSSKGLAGRIGGEQFFGPGTRLTVL.

The genes are TRBV7-9 and TRBJ2-7; the D gene is possibly TRBD2 (6 bases). The CDR3 runs to 15 residues. Germline CDR1 reads SEHNR; CDR2 reads FQNEAQ (reference sequence). V was cut by 3 bases and J by 2 bases, with 14 bases left in between. In DNA, the CDR3 is TGTGCCAGCAGCTTCCCGGACCGCGGGACCTACGAGCAGTACTTC. Translated: CASSFPDRGTYEQYF.